These 8 T cell receptor beta chains came from one sample sequenced in a study of cytomegalovirus exposure and HLA in healthy donors. The repertoire was sequenced with immunoSEQ multiplex PCR; TCRdb's copy has only in-frame clones and lacks some. This sample has 100,000 to 150,000 clones; roughly 90% occur once, and the top ten carry 1.2% to 1.5%. The sequenced material came from PBMCs. All receptors derive from a man aged 30-40 years in good health and CMV-seronegative.

V is TRBV12-5 and J is TRBJ1-5; weak D call: TRBD1 (5 bases). CDR1 is LGHNT and CDR2 is FRNRAP in the germline V gene. Trimming pared 0 bases from V and 8 bases from J, leaving 8 bases between. The CDR3 runs to 13 residues. Written as DNA, the CDR3 is TGTGCTAGTGGTTTGGTCGGCAGGGAGCCCCAGCATTTT. Translating gives CASGLVGREPQHF. The entire variable domain, with the rest obtained from reference TRBV12-5 and TRBJ1-5, is as follows: DARVTQTPRHKVTEMGQEVTMRCQPILGHNTVFWYRQTMMQGLELLAYFRNRAPLDDSGMPKDRFSAEMPDATLATLKIQPSEPRDSAVYFCASGLVGREPQHFGDGTRLSIL.

A few counts support this clone. The chain uses TRBV5-1 and TRBJ2-5; 8 bases map to TRBD1. Germline V gene data show CDR1 as SGHRS and CDR2 as YFSETQ. The CDR3 length is 17 residues. V lost 0 bases and J lost 4; bases outside the gene matches: 11. CDR3 amino acids: CASSLDDWSDRAETQYF. DNA of the CDR3: TGCGCCAGCAGCTTGGATGATTGGTCGGACAGGGCAGAGACCCAGTACTTC.

The rearrangement joins TRBV11-2 to TRBJ2-1; 13 nucleotides agree with TRBD2. The CDR3 sequence is 15 residues long. J was trimmed by 7 bases and V by 2 bases; bases with no gene match: 2. Per germline, CDR1 SGHAT and CDR2 FQNNGV. The CDR3 DNA reads TGTGCCAGCAGCTTACCGGGACTAGCGGGAAATGAGCAGTTCTTC. Its translation: CASSLPGLAGNEQFF.

V and J are TRBV30 and TRBJ2-6; TRBD2 might be the D (5 bases). The CDR3 runs 17 residues. Trimming took 0 bases from V and 0 from J, leaving 12 bases between them. Germline loops: CDR1 GTSNPN, CDR2 SVGIG (reference sequence). Here the CDR3 reads CAWSVPGLYSGANVLTF. The DNA of the CDR3 is TGTGCCTGGAGTGTACCCGGACTGTACTCTGGGGCCAACGTCCTGACTTTC.

The rearrangement links TRBV7-2 to TRBJ2-7; 9 bases align to TRBD1. J was trimmed by 5 bases and V by 5 bases; bases with no gene match: 4. Per the germline V gene, CDR1 is SGHTA and CDR2 is FQGNSA. This CDR3 is built from 13 residues. The CDR3: CASSVQGANEQYF. The CDR3 DNA reads as TGTGCCAGCAGCGTACAGGGGGCTAACGAGCAGTACTTC.

The rearrangement links TRBV9 to TRBJ1-1; no clear D. The CDR3 is 15 residues long. The germline V gene has CDR1 SGDLS and CDR2 YYNGEE. V lost 0 bases to trimming and J lost 0 bases, with 9 bases between them. CDR3 nucleotides: TGTGCCAGCAGCGTAGAGGAGGTTATGAACACTGAAGCTTTCTTT. Translating it yields CASSVEEVMNTEAFF.

This clone was seen a single time. The J gene is TRBJ1-1, the V gene TRBV4-3; D is ambiguous. This CDR3 is 13 amino acids long. Trimming cost V 4 bases and J 11 bases, with 17 bases left between them. Per the germline V gene, CDR1 is LGHNA and CDR2 is YSLEER. CDR3 amino acids: CASSPKVSGGAFF. Written as DNA, the CDR3 is TGCGCCAGCAGCCCGAAGGTTTCAGGCGGGGCTTTCTTT.

The chain has TRBV18 and TRBJ2-5; 10 nucleotides line up with TRBD1. J gave up 2 bases and V 5 bases, and 2 bases lay outside the gene matches. Germline values: CDR1 KGHSH, CDR2 LQKENI. This CDR3 contains 14 residues. CDR3 DNA: TGTGCCAGCTCAAGACAGGGGGCTCAAGAGACCCAGTACTTC. It encodes CASSRQGAQETQYF.